The clone carrying this T cell receptor (beta chain) was detected many times. The antigen remains undetermined. This sample stems from a study of T-cell memory formation after mild COVID-19. Study findings and constraints: Mainly CM and EM harbored the contracting CD4+ clones; mainly EMRA harbored the CD8+ ones. Second-wave clones with a day 37 peak had unconfirmed SARS-CoV-2 specificity.

Amplification by 5'RACE using constant-segment primers produced TCR alpha and TCR beta cDNA libraries that carried sample barcodes and UMIs. TCRdb redid the calling of the 5' RACE reads with MiXCR, one entry per CDR3 protein. The table has 300,000 or so distinct CDR3 sequences, approximately 15% seen once; the top ten hold 22%. The sample taken for sequencing was PBMCs or a T cell subset sorted from them (not recorded which). This receptor was taken from a man younger than 30 who had mild COVID-19 (a few samples of this study predate the infection). Cell type and time point are not known.

The CDR3 reads CSLGPEKLFF. The CDR3 nucleotides are TGCAGCTTAGGACCTGAAAAACTGTTTTTT. This chain links TRBV29-1 with TRBJ1-4, with D unresolved. The CDR3 consists of 10 residues. Germline V CDR1 and CDR2: SQVTM, ANQGSEA. Trimming took 8 bases from V and 7 from J, leaving 8 bases between them. Supplemented by reference TRBV29-1 and TRBJ1-4, the full variable domain reads SAVISQKPSRDICQRGTSLTIQCQVDSQVTMMFWYRQQPGQSLTLIATANQGSEATYESGFVIDKFPISRPNLTFSTLTVSNMSPEDSSIYLCSLGPEKLFFGSGTQLSVL.